This T cell receptor (beta chain) appears in the sequencing data of a study of blood T cells in healthy people across ages. Study-wide points: No conclusive comparison of naive versus antigen-experienced cells was possible with unsorted PBMCs.

Individuals who donated were healthy Caucasians from Russia aged 6 to 90. A remark on this clonotype: The antigen remains unidentified.

Sample-barcoded 5' priming and a J-beta primer mix drove a second PCR of roughly 6 to 12 cycles. TCRdb re-called the 5' RACE reads with MiXCR, one entry per CDR3 protein. The table has just over 1 million distinct CDR3 sequences, more than 35% seen once. The CDR3 has 15 amino acids. V was cut by 2 bases and J by 7 bases, with 15 bases left in between. The germline V gene has CDR1 MNHNS and CDR2 SASEGT. The J gene is TRBJ1-5, the V gene TRBV6-1; no clear D gene. The TCR was taken from a woman in her fifties or sixties in good health. Sequencing input: blood. For the CDR3, the DNA is TGTGCCAGCAGTGAATCCCCGTCAATGGGACAGCCCCAGCATTTT. Its protein is CASSESPSMGQPQHF.